Each of the 16 T cell receptor beta chains below was sequenced from the same sample in a study of OX40 agonist ivuxolimab in advanced cancers. The protocol was immunoSEQ multiplex PCR, while the TCRdb copy is restricted to in-frame clones and leaves out a portion. The sample contains some 52,000 clones, roughly 91% of which appear only once. This sample comprised CD4+ or CD8+ T cells sorted from blood, obtained in a trial of the OX40 agonist ivuxolimab. The receptor set was obtained from an adult with an advanced solid tumor such as melanoma, head and neck, liver or kidney cancer.

This rearrangement joins TRBV5-6 to TRBJ2-7; the match to TRBD1 covers 9 bases. The CDR3 totals 17 residues. V lost 0 bases and J lost 2; bases outside the gene matches: 9. The germline CDR1 and CDR2 sequences are SGHDT and YYEEEE. In DNA form, the CDR3 reads TGTGCCAGCAGCTTGGAATTGTTGAGACAGGGGGCCTACGAGCAGTACTTC. Translated: CASSLELLRQGAYEQYF.

The chain combines TRBV14 with TRBJ1-2; D perhaps matches TRBD1 (5 bases). CDR1 is SGHDN, CDR2 FVKESK, per germline. V dropped 1 base and J dropped 3 bases, with 15 bases sitting between them. The CDR3 spans 16 residues. The CDR3 protein is CASSQVSHGGHYGYTF. CDR3 in DNA: TGTGCCAGCAGCCAAGTATCCCACGGGGGACACTATGGCTACACCTTC.

This clone came up once. This chain connects TRBV14 to TRBJ2-7; D possibly corresponds to TRBD1 (5 bases). This CDR3 spans 14 amino acids. Between the trimmed V and J ends, which lost 1 base and 3 bases, there was a span of 10 bases. Per germline, CDR1 SGHDN and CDR2 FVKESK. In nucleotides, the CDR3 is TGTGCCAGCAGCCAAGTCCGCAGGGACTACGAGCAGTACTTC. Translating gives CASSQVRRDYEQYF.

The rearrangement joins TRBV7-9 to TRBJ2-5; 9 bases agree with TRBD1. CDR1 and CDR2 (germline): SEHNR, FQNEAQ (reference sequence). The V gene end was trimmed by 4 bases and the J gene end by 3 bases; junction bases not matched to a gene: 0. The CDR3 has 13 residues. This chain's CDR3 is CASSWTGEETQYF. DNA for the CDR3: TGTGCCAGCAGCTGGACAGGGGAAGAGACCCAGTACTTC.

Note on this clone: This specimen includes other DNA sequences encoding the same CDR3. The rearrangement joins TRBV9 to TRBJ2-7, with D possibly TRBD2 on 7 matching bases. This CDR3 comprises 14 residues. Germline loops: CDR1 SGDLS, CDR2 YYNGEE. Trimming left V 0 bases short and J 5 bases short, with 12 bases between. CDR3 in amino acids: CASSVGGGGHEQYF. In DNA form, the CDR3 reads TGTGCCAGCAGCGTAGGGGGGGGCGGGCACGAGCAGTACTTC.

The chain combines TRBV6-5 with TRBJ2-7, with 9 bases lining up with TRBD2. Trimming removed 1 base from V and 4 bases from J; junction bases left unmatched: 8. Germline V gene lookup returns CDR1 MNHEY and CDR2 SVGAGI. The CDR3 loop spans 16 amino acids. For the CDR3, the DNA is TGTGCCAGCAGTTACTTAACGCGGGAGGGCTCATACGAGCAGTACTTC. Translating it yields CASSYLTREGSYEQYF.

This rearrangement joins TRBV27 to TRBJ2-2; D ambiguous. V lost 3 bases and J lost 7, with 9 bases in between. The CDR3 sequence is 13 residues long. From germline, CDR1 is MNHEY and CDR2 SMNVEV (reference sequence). The CDR3 here is CASSFLGFGELFF. CDR3 sequence (DNA): TGTGCCAGCAGTTTCCTAGGATTCGGGGAGCTGTTTTTT.

In DNA form, the CDR3 reads TGTGCCAGCAGCTTTATCGCGGCGATAGGAGAGACCCAGTACTTC. Residues: CASSFIAAIGETQYF. The J gene is TRBJ2-5, the V gene TRBV5-6; D is unclear. CDR3 length: 15 residues. The V and J ends lost 2 bases and 4 bases respectively, with 15 bases between them. CDR1 and CDR2 (germline): SGHDT, YYEEEE.

This chain connects TRBV28 to TRBJ2-2; a weak D match, TRBD1 (6 bases). Per germline, CDR1 MDHEN and CDR2 SYDVKM. Between the trimmed V and J ends, which lost 7 bases and 3 bases, there was a span of 12 bases. The length of the CDR3 is 14 residues. Written as DNA, the CDR3 is TGTGCCAGCATCGACAGGCGGTACACCGGGGAGCTGTTTTTT. It is translated as CASIDRRYTGELFF.

The V and J genes are TRBV19 and TRBJ2-3; a weak D match, TRBD2 (5 bases). The CDR3 is 17 amino acids. The ends were cut back, 1 base at V and 0 bases at J, with 14 bases in the middle. Germline V gene sequence: CDR1 LNHDA, CDR2 SQIVND (reference sequence). CDR3 sequence (DNA): TGTGCCAGTAGTATAGGGTCGGGATGGACTAGCACAGATACGCAGTATTTT. Its translation is CASSIGSGWTSTDTQYF.

Only one count was recorded for this clone. The chain couples TRBV6-5 to TRBJ1-5; no reliable D call. The V end lost 0 bases, the J end lost 9 bases, and 12 bases lay between the germline ends. Looked up from germline, CDR1 is MNHEY and CDR2 is SVGAGI. The CDR3 loop spans 14 amino acids. CDR3 loop: CASSYSRTGVPQHF. The CDR3 DNA follows: TGTGCCAGCAGTTACTCGAGGACCGGGGTGCCCCAGCATTTT.

The chain uses TRBV6-5 and TRBJ2-5, with D perhaps TRBD2 (6 bases). CDR1 and CDR2 (germline): MNHEY, SVGAGI. The CDR3 spans 14 residues. The germline V and J ends were trimmed by 5 bases and 5 bases, with 15 bases remaining between them. The CDR3 loop reads CASSRGLGGETQYF. CDR3 sequence (DNA): TGTGCCAGCAGTAGGGGACTTGGAGGGGAGACCCAGTACTTC.

The genes are TRBV12-5 and TRBJ2-7; maybe TRBD1 (7 bases). CDR3 length: 21 residues. Germline V gene lookup returns CDR1 LGHNT and CDR2 FRNRAP. The germline V and J ends were trimmed by 6 bases and 2 bases, with 35 bases remaining between them. In nucleotides, the CDR3 is TGTGCTAGTGGCCCCCAAAATGATCCGGGACAGACCTTCCGCGGGGCCTACGAGCAGTACTTC. This sequence encodes CASGPQNDPGQTFRGAYEQYF.

The gene calls are TRBV9 and TRBJ2-1, with TRBD2 matching over 10 bases. Losses at the gene ends were 3 bases for V and 4 bases for J; bases not matched to a gene: 7. This CDR3 has 16 amino acids. Germline lookup yields CDR1 SGDLS and CDR2 YYNGEE. CDR3 region: CASSGGLAGVYNEQFF. The DNA of the CDR3 is TGTGCCAGCAGCGGGGGCCTAGCGGGAGTGTACAATGAGCAGTTCTTC.

This clone was detected once. This sequence joins TRBV6-5 and TRBJ2-2; maybe TRBD1 (6 bases). The V end lost 0 bases, the J end lost 7 bases, and 15 bases lay between the germline ends. The CDR3 is 16 amino acids. The V gene's germline CDR1 is MNHEY and CDR2 SVGAGI. For the CDR3, the DNA is TGTGCCAGCAGTTACTCGTCAGGGGAAGTGATCGGGGAGCTGTTTTTT. Amino acids: CASSYSSGEVIGELFF.

This rearrangement joins TRBV27 to TRBJ2-5; TRBD2 matches at 8 bases. Trimming cost V 8 bases and J 3 bases; bases outside gene matches: 8. CDR3 length: 14 residues. The germline CDR1 and CDR2 sequences are MNHEY and SMNVEV (reference sequence). The CDR3 bases are TGTGCCAGCCGCCAACTAGCGGCAAAAGAGACCCAGTACTTC. This encodes CASRQLAAKETQYF.